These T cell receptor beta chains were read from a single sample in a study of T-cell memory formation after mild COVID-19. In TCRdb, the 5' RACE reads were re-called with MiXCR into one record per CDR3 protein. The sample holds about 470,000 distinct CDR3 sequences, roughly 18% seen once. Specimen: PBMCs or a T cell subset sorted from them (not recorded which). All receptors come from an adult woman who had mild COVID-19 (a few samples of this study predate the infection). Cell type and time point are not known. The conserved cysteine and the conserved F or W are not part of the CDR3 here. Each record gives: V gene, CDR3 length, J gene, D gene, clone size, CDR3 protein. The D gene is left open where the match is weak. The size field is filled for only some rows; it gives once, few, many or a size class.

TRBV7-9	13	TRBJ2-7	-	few	ASSLGATSSYEQY
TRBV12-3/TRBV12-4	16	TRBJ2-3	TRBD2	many	ASSSRMTSGTSTDTQY
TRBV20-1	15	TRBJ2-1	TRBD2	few	SASKTAGGAPYNEQF
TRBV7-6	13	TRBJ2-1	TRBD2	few	ASSSITGTMDEQF
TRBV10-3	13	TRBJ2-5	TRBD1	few	AISDQTGLLETQY
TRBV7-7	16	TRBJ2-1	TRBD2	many	ASSPVPGLAGGPDEQF
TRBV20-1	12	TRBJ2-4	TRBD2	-	SARRTSGGNIQY
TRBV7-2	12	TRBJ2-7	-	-	ASNDPFRSYEQY
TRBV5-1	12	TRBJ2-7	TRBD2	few	ASRGRLAGVEQY
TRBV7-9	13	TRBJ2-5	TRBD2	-	ASSPSSGSRGAQY
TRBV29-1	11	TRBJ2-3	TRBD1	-	SVEQGGTDTQY
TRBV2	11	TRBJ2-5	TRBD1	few	ASSQGAGETQY
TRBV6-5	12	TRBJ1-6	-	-	ASSYWDGNSPLH
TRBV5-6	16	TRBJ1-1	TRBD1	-	ASSLGRTRQGLNTEAF
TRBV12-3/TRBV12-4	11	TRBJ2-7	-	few	ASSFNGDYEQY
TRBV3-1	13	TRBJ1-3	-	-	ASSLRGSAGNTIY
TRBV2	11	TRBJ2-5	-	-	ASKKLTWETQY
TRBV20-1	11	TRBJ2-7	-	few	SAAGLALYEQY
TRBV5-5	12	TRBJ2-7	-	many	ASSSGTSFYEQY
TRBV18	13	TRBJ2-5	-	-	ASSPAGVRGETQY
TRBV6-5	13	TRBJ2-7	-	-	ASSYSNQGSDEQY
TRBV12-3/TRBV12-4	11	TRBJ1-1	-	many	ASSFTGGTEAF
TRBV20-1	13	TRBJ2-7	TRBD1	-	SATGGQGATYEQY
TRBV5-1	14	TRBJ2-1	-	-	ASSLEAVVAPPQQF
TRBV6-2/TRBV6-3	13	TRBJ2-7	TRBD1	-	ASSSRWTGSYEQY
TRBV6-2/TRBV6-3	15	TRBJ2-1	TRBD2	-	ASSSVLLAVSYNEQF
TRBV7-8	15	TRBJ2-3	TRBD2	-	ASSFLRTSDSTDTQY
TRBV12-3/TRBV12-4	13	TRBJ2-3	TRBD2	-	ASSPAGKGWFTQY
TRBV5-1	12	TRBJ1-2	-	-	ASSLGQVSNGYT
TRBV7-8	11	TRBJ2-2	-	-	ASRPEVTGELF
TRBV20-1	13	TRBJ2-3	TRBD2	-	SAATSGRAEDTQY
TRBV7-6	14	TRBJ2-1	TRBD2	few	ASSLVVLAAYNEQF
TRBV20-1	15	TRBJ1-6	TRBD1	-	SARASRRDRSKEPLH
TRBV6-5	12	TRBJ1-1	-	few	ASSYFREYTEAF
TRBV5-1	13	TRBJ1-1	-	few	ASSWGIRQAEEAF
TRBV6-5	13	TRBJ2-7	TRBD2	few	ASRRTSGVSYEQY
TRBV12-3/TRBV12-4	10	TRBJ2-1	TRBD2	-	ASSFQRGGGI
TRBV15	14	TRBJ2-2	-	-	ATSRDQASNTGELF
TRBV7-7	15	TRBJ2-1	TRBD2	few	ASSPDQSSGGTMRQF
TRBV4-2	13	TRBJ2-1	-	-	ASSQETASYNEQF
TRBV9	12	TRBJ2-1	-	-	ASSVDGAWDEQF
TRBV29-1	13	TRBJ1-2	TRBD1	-	SAIVWTGMAYGYT
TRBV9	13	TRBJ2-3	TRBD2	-	ASSVSGSGTDTQY
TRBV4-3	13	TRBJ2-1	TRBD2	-	ASSQGEGRLNEQF
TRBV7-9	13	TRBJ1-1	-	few	ASSYSTGLNTEAF
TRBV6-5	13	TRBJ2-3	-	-	ASSYSQTMMDTQY
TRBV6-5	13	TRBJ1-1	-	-	ASSLDSGLGTEAF
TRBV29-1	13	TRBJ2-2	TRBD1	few	SVEVRGFGTGELF
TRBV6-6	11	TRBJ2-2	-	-	ASRTPGSRELF
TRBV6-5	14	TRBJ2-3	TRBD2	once	ASSYSGGGSADTQY
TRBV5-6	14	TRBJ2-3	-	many	ASSLPGQTYRDTQY
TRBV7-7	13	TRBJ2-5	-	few	ASSLAVGVQETQY